These 23 T cell receptor beta chains originate from one sample sequenced in a study of T-cell memory formation after mild COVID-19. MiXCR, run by TCRdb on the 5' RACE reads, gives a single entry per CDR3 protein. This sample carries 400,000 to 500,000 distinct CDR3 sequences, roughly 18% of them seen once, and the ten largest clones take 20% to 25%. Input material: PBMCs or a T cell subset sorted from them (not recorded which). Source of these receptors: a man aged 18 to 30 who had mild COVID-19 (a few samples of this study predate the infection). Cell type and time point are not known.

The chain recombines TRBV6-1 with TRBJ1-5; D gene unclear. V lost 7 bases, J lost 7 bases, and 17 bases lay in between. Germline V gene lookup returns CDR1 MNHNS and CDR2 SASEGT. The CDR3 totals 14 residues. The CDR3 loop is CASMATTPGQPQHF. As DNA, the CDR3 is TGTGCCAGCATGGCCACCACACCTGGCCAGCCCCAGCATTTT.

This clonotype was recorded a few times. One junction end does not reproduce the germline sequence, and a read error may be involved. The CDR3 region is CASSQDVGQVNGF. The CDR3 region has the DNA TGCGCCAGCAGCCAAGATGTAGGGCAGGTGAATGGCTTC. This sequence joins TRBV4-3 and TRBJ2-7, with D uncertain. The CDR3 is made up of 13 amino acids. Germline-derived CDR1 and CDR2 are LGHNA and YSLEER.

Only a few counts were recorded for this clonotype. The V gene is TRBV5-5, the J gene TRBJ1-4; 7 positions match TRBD1. The CDR3 runs to 16 residues. Looked up from germline, CDR1 is SGHKS and CDR2 is YYEKEE (reference sequence). J lost 1 base, V lost 1 base, and 4 bases had no gene match. CDR3 loop: CASSLTGVLTNEKLFF. CDR3 sequence (DNA): TGTGCCAGCAGCTTGACAGGGGTGTTAACTAATGAAAAACTGTTTTTT.

This clonotype came up a few times. The chain links TRBV5-1 to TRBJ1-5, with no clear D. The CDR3 sequence is 14 residues long. Germline V gene lookup returns CDR1 SGHRS and CDR2 YFSETQ. Trimming shortened V by 2 bases and J by 6 bases, and 12 bases separated the two germline ends. The CDR3 DNA sequence: TGCGCCAGCAGCTTCGAAGGTTTCGGTCAGCCCCAGCATTTT. Protein product: CASSFEGFGQPQHF. The variable domain in full, completed from reference TRBV5-1 and TRBJ1-5, reads KAGVTQTPRYLIKTRGQQVTLSCSPISGHRSVSWYQQTPGQGLQFLFEYFSETQRNKGNFPGRFSGRQFSNSRSEMNVSTLELGDSALYLCASSFEGFGQPQHFGDGTRLSIL.

CDR3 nucleotides: TGCGCCAGCAGCCAAGATTGGGCAGGCATGAACACTGAAGCTTTCTTT. Translating gives CASSQDWAGMNTEAFF. The rearrangement joins TRBV4-1 to TRBJ1-1, with D uncertain. The germline V gene encodes CDR1 MGHRA and CDR2 YSYEKL. Trimming pared 0 bases from V and 0 bases from J, leaving 11 bases between. This CDR3 has 16 residues.

J is TRBJ1-2 and V is TRBV28; D possibly corresponds to TRBD1 (6 bases). Looked up from germline, CDR1 is MDHEN and CDR2 is SYDVKM. The V gene lost 5 bases and the J gene lost 4 bases, with 14 bases spanning the gap. CDR3 length: 14 amino acids. CDR3 loop: CASSLQGLPYGYTF. The CDR3 coding sequence is TGTGCCAGCAGTCTTCAGGGGTTGCCCTATGGCTACACCTTC.

There are a few counts of this clonotype. This sequence joins TRBV15 and TRBJ1-5; D remains unclear. Germline assignment: CDR1 LNHNV and CDR2 YYDKDF (reference sequence). The CDR3 has 17 residues. V lost 3 bases and J lost 4, with 19 bases in between. For the CDR3, the DNA is TGTGCCACCAGCAGCACACCGGGGAGGGTCGGGAATCAGCCCCAGCATTTT. It translates to CATSSTPGRVGNQPQHF.

The chain is built from TRBV5-1 and TRBJ1-2; 7 positions match TRBD1. The CDR3 length is 15 residues. The V gene end was trimmed by 1 base and the J gene end by 0 bases; junction bases not matched to a gene: 3. CDR1 is SGHRS and CDR2 is YFSETQ in the germline V gene. CDR3 DNA: TGCGCCAGCAGCTTGACTCAGGGGGCTAACTATGGCTACACCTTC. The encoded protein is CASSLTQGANYGYTF.

In this sample, this clonotype turned up a few times. This sequence joins TRBV7-2 and TRBJ2-5; 10 bases line up with TRBD2. V shed 5 bases and J 4 bases; nucleotides not matched to a gene: 10. Germline CDR1 and CDR2: SGHTA and FQGNSA. CDR3 length: 16 amino acids. CDR3 residues: CASSPLGLAGVETQYF. CDR3 coding DNA: TGTGCCAGCAGCCCCCTGGGCCTAGCGGGGGTAGAGACCCAGTACTTC.

This clonotype was detected many times. The rearrangement joins TRBV12-3 or TRBV12-4 to TRBJ2-7; TRBD2 matches 10 bases. The CDR3 spans 15 residues. J gave up 3 bases and V 5 bases, and 7 bases lay outside the gene matches. The CDR3 reads CASSPRTSGGYEQYF. The CDR3 nucleotides are TGTGCCAGCAGTCCAAGGACTAGCGGCGGCTACGAGCAGTACTTC.

This clonotype was observed a few times. The gene calls are TRBV11-2 and TRBJ1-1, with D perhaps matching TRBD1 (6 bases). Trimming removed 1 base at V and 4 bases at J, with 13 bases between. This CDR3 spans 15 amino acids. CDR1 and CDR2 from the germline V gene are SGHAT and FQNNGV. CDR3 sequence: CASSLAAGGGTEAFF. The CDR3 coding sequence is TGTGCCAGCAGCTTAGCGGCGGGGGGCGGCACTGAAGCTTTCTTT.

This clonotype came up a few times. V is TRBV7-9 and J is TRBJ2-6; 10 nucleotides match TRBD1. CDR3 length equals 22 residues. Germline assignment: CDR1 SEHNR and CDR2 FQNEAQ (reference sequence). The trim removed 5 bases at V and 1 base at J, leaving 20 bases unmatched. The DNA of the CDR3 is TGTGCCAGCAGCCGGGGGGACCGGGACAGGGGTCTGCATTTGTCTGGGGCCAACGTCCTGACTTTC. Amino acid sequence: CASSRGDRDRGLHLSGANVLTF.

This clonotype appeared many times. CDR3 amino acids: CASSLGGSTEAFF. CDR3 DNA sequence: TGTGCCAGCAGCTTGGGGGGGAGCACTGAAGCTTTCTTT. The chain employs TRBV12-3 or TRBV12-4 and TRBJ1-1; tentatively, D is TRBD1 (5 bases). Trimming took off 6 bases at V and 4 bases at J, with 12 bases between the two ends. The CDR3 contains 13 residues.

This clonotype was detected only a few times. This sequence joins TRBV10-2 and TRBJ1-2, with unresolved D. The CDR3 covers 15 residues. V lost 2 bases to trimming and J lost 3 bases, with 13 bases between them. Germline values: CDR1 WSHSY, CDR2 SAAADI. The CDR3 DNA reads TGCGCCAGCAGTGAGAGGGAGGACTTCGACTATGGCTACACCTTC. Amino acids: CASSEREDFDYGYTF.

This clonotype was picked up many times. This chain connects TRBV7-3 to TRBJ2-1, with 7 bases fitting TRBD2. This CDR3 is built from 16 residues. Germline V gene data show CDR1 as SGHTA and CDR2 as FQGTGA. The V and J ends lost 5 bases and 8 bases, in that order; junction bases with no gene match: 15. CDR3 residues: CASSLTGGNSVDEQFF. The CDR3 DNA sequence: TGTGCCAGCAGCCTGACGGGGGGAAACTCGGTCGATGAGCAGTTCTTC.

Only a few counts were recorded for this clonotype. This CDR3 is CSVMTRTDEQFF. The CDR3 region has the DNA TGCAGCGTTATGACCCGAACAGATGAGCAGTTCTTC. The chain joins TRBV29-1 to TRBJ2-1; D call uncertain. Per germline, CDR1 SQVTM and CDR2 ANQGSEA. V gave up 5 bases and J gave up 8 bases, with 13 bases separating them. The CDR3 has 12 amino acids.

The chain joins TRBV7-6 to TRBJ1-1; tentative D call: TRBD1 (6 bases). V was trimmed by 5 bases and J by 1 base, leaving 14 bases between them. Germline values: CDR1 SGHVS, CDR2 FNYEAQ. The CDR3 is 15 residues long. The CDR3 is CASSPNGTPNTEAFF. The CDR3 DNA reads TGTGCCAGCAGCCCAAATGGGACACCGAACACTGAAGCTTTCTTT.

The chain joins TRBV14 to TRBJ2-1; D is possibly TRBD1 or TRBD2 (5 bases each). This CDR3 has 12 residues. V lost 4 bases and J 8 bases, leaving 9 bases between the germline ends. Germline V gene lookup returns CDR1 SGHDN and CDR2 FVKESK. CDR3 bases: TGTGCCAGCAGCCGTGGGACCCATGAGCAGTTCTTC. Protein: CASSRGTHEQFF.

The chain links TRBV20-1 to TRBJ2-5, with TRBD2 identical over 13 bases. V was clipped by 6 bases and J by 4 bases; unmatched bases: 8. The CDR3 covers 15 residues. Germline-derived CDR1 and CDR2 are DFQATT and SNEGSKA (reference sequence). CDR3 coding DNA: TGCAGTGCCCCGGGACTAGCGGGGTGCGGAGAGACCCAGTACTTC. Protein sequence: CSAPGLAGCGETQYF.

V gene TRBV18 combines with J gene TRBJ1-2; 7 bases map to TRBD1. The CDR3 is 14 residues long. CDR1 and CDR2 (germline): KGHSH, LQKENI. The V segment lost 0 bases and the J segment 8 bases; nucleotides outside the gene matches: 6. This CDR3 is CASSPPTGSYGYTF. The CDR3 DNA sequence: TGTGCCAGCTCACCACCGACAGGGAGCTACGGCTACACCTTC.

Ten or more counts support this clonotype. The genes are TRBV7-9 and TRBJ2-7; maybe TRBD2 (5 bases). Germline V gives CDR1 SEHNR, CDR2 FQNEAQ (reference sequence). The V gene lost 1 base and the J gene lost 6 bases, with 16 bases spanning the gap. The CDR3 spans 15 residues. The CDR3 region is CASSLGAGLASEQYV. The DNA of the CDR3 is TGTGCCAGCAGCTTAGGGGCAGGACTCGCCAGCGAGCAGTACGTC.

This clonotype was observed at least ten times. The gene calls are TRBV7-2 and TRBJ1-1; D is ambiguous. The CDR3 extends over 13 amino acids. The germline V gene encodes CDR1 SGHTA and CDR2 FQGNSA. The V gene lost 1 base and the J gene lost 4 bases, with 7 bases spanning the gap. CDR3 sequence reads: CASSLGQITEAFF. CDR3 coding DNA: TGTGCCAGCAGCTTAGGGCAAATCACTGAAGCTTTCTTT.

This chain joins TRBV7-9 and TRBJ2-5; D unclear. This CDR3 is 14 amino acids long. V was trimmed by 8 bases and J by 5 bases, leaving 18 bases between them. The germline gives CDR1 SEHNR, CDR2 FQNEAQ (reference sequence). The CDR3 DNA reads as TGTGCCAGCGAATCCTCCTGGGGATCGGAGACCCAGTACTTC. Amino acid sequence: CASESSWGSETQYF.